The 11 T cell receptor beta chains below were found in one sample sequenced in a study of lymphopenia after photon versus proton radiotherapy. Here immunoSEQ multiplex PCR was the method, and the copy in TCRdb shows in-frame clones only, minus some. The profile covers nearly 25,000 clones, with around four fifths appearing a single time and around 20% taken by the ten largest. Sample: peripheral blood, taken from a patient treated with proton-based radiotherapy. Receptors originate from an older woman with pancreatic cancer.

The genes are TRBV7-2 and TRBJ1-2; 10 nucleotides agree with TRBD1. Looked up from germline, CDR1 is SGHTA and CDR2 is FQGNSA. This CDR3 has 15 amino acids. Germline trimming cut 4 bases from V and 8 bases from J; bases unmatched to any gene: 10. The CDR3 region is CASSSALGQGRGYTF. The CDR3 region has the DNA TGTGCCAGCAGCTCAGCACTGGGACAGGGGAGGGGCTACACCTTC.

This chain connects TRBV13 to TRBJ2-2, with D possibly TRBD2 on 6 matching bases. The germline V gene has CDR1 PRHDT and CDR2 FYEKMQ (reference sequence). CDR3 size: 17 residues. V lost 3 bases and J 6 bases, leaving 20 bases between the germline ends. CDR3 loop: CASSFGTGRMRAGELFF. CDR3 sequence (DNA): TGTGCCAGCAGCTTTGGGACTGGACGGATGAGAGCCGGGGAGCTGTTTTTT.

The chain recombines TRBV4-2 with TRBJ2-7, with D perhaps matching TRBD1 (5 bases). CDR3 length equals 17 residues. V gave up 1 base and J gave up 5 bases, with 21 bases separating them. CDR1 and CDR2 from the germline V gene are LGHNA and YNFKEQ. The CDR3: CASSQASARAGIDEQYF. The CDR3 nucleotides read TGTGCCAGCAGCCAAGCATCGGCTAGGGCAGGGATCGACGAGCAGTACTTC.

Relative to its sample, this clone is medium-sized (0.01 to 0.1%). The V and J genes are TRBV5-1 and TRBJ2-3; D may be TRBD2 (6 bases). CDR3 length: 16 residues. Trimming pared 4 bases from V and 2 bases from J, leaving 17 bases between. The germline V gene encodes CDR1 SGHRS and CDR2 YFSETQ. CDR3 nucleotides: TGCGCCAGCAGCGTCCGTAGCGGATCCAACACAGATACGCAGTATTTT. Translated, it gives CASSVRSGSNTDTQYF.

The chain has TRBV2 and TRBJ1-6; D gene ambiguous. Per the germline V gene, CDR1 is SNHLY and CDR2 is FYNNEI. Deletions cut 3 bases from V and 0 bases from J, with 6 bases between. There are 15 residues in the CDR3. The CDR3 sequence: CASSEKTSYNSPLHF. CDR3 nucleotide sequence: TGTGCCAGCAGTGAGAAGACCTCCTATAATTCACCCCTCCACTTT.

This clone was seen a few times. The CDR3 here is CATSKGGTGELFF. The CDR3 DNA reads TGTGCCACCAGCAAAGGGGGCACCGGGGAGCTGTTTTTT. The chain links TRBV15 to TRBJ2-2; TRBD1 is a possible D gene (6 bases). Between the trimmed V and J ends, which lost 4 bases and 4 bases, there was a span of 7 bases. Per germline, CDR1 LNHNV and CDR2 YYDKDF (reference sequence). The CDR3 has 13 residues.

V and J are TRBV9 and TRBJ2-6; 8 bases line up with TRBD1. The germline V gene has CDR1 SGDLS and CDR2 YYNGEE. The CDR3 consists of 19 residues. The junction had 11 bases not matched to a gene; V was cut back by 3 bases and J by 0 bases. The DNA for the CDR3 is TGTGCCAGCAGCGGAACCGGGACAGGTCACACCTCTGGGGCCAACGTCCTGACTTTC. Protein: CASSGTGTGHTSGANVLTF.

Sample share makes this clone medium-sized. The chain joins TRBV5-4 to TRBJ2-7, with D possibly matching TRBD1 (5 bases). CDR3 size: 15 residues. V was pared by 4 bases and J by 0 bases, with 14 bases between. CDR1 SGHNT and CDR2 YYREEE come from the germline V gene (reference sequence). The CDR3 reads CASSVTEYRSYEQYF. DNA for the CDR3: TGTGCCAGCAGCGTGACAGAGTATCGCTCCTACGAGCAGTACTTC.

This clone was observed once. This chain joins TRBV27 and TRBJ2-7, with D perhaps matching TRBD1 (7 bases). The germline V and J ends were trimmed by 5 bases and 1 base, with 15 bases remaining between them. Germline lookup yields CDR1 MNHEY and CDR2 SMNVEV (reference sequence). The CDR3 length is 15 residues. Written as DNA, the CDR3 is TGTGCCAGCAGTCCCTCGACAGGGAGGTCCTACGAGCAGTACTTC. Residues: CASSPSTGRSYEQYF.

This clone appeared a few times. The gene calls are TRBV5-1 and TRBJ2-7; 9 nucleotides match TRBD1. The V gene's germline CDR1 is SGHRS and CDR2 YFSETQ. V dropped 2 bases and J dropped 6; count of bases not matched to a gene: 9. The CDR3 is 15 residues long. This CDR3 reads CASSLVPGQGLEQYF. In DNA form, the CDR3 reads TGCGCCAGCAGCTTAGTACCGGGACAGGGTCTCGAGCAGTACTTC. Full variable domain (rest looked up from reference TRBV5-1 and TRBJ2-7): KAGVTQTPRYLIKTRGQQVTLSCSPISGHRSVSWYQQTPGQGLQFLFEYFSETQRNKGNFPGRFSGRQFSNSRSEMNVSTLELGDSALYLCASSLVPGQGLEQYFGPGTRLTVT.

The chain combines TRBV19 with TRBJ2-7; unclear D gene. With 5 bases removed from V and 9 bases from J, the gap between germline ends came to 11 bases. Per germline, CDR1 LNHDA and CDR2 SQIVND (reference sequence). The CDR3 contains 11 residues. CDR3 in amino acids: CASSFGFAQYF. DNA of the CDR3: TGTGCCAGTAGTTTTGGGTTCGCGCAGTACTTC.